These 11 T cell receptor beta chains originate from one sample sequenced in a study of Graves' ophthalmopathy and Graves' hyperthyroidism. Investigators amplified TCR beta CDR3 regions from RNA transcripts. RT-PCR with HTBI primers came first, then second-round multiplex PCR. TCRdb reprocessed the multiplex PCR reads via MiXCR and lists one record per CDR3 protein. The sample has 500,000 to 700,000 distinct CDR3 sequences, approximately 35% seen once. The sample consisted of peripheral blood or thyroid tissue (not recorded which). These receptors came from an adult man with Graves' hyperthyroidism.

Ten or more counts support this clonotype. V is TRBV7-9 and J is TRBJ1-6, with 10 bases lining up with TRBD1. This CDR3 is 14 amino acids long. Germline trimming cut 5 bases from V and 7 bases from J; bases unmatched to any gene: 2. Germline V gene sequence: CDR1 SEHNR, CDR2 FQNEAQ (reference sequence). The CDR3 sequence is CASSDRGPNSPLHF. CDR3 nucleotides: TGTGCCAGCAGCGACAGGGGGCCGAATTCACCCCTCCACTTT.

This clonotype was detected many times. This sequence joins TRBV12-3 or TRBV12-4 and TRBJ1-2; no definite D call. Trimming removed 3 bases from V and 5 bases from J, with 10 bases in between. The CDR3 contains 13 residues. The CDR3 DNA reads TGTGCCAGCAGTTTGTTCGACGTATATGGCTACACCTTC. Encoded protein: CASSLFDVYGYTF.

This chain connects TRBV24-1 to TRBJ2-7; unclear D gene. CDR3 length: 14 amino acids. Deletions cut 5 bases from V and 0 bases from J, with 10 bases between. Germline assignment: CDR1 KGHDR and CDR2 SFDVKD. The CDR3: CATSGYKGSYEQYF. CDR3 DNA: TGTGCCACCAGTGGATACAAGGGCTCCTACGAGCAGTACTTC.

Note on this clonotype: This clone may be a read error of a much larger clone one base away. This chain uses TRBV19 with TRBJ1-6; D possibly corresponds to TRBD1 (6 bases). V was trimmed by 8 bases and J by 6 bases, leaving 11 bases between them. CDR3 length: 13 amino acids. The V gene's germline CDR1 is LNHDA and CDR2 SQIVND (reference sequence). The CDR3 DNA follows: TGTGCCAGTGCGGACAGAAGTAATTCACCCCTCCACTTT. As protein: CASADRSNSPLHF.

This chain connects TRBV29-1 to TRBJ1-1; TRBD1 might be the D (6 bases). Germline V gives CDR1 SQVTM, CDR2 ANQGSEA. CDR3 length equals 12 residues. V was cut by 4 bases and J by 7 bases, with 13 bases left in between. The CDR3: CSVVGGIGEAFF. As DNA, the CDR3 is TGCAGCGTTGTAGGGGGGATCGGTGAAGCTTTCTTT.

A note on this clonotype: A read error is possible here, since a much larger clone lies one base away. The chain employs TRBV6-4 and TRBJ1-1, with D hard to call. The germline gives CDR1 MRHNA, CDR2 SNTAGT. This CDR3 is built from 9 residues. Trimming took 7 bases from V and 8 from J, leaving 5 bases between them. CDR3 in amino acids: CASILEAFF. In DNA form, the CDR3 reads TGTGCCAGCATATTGGAAGCTTTCTTT.

The table lists this clonotype with a count of one. The chain carries TRBV19 and TRBJ1-2, with unresolved D. The germline V gene has CDR1 LNHDA and CDR2 SQIVND (reference sequence). CDR3 length: 12 residues. Trimming cost V 11 bases and J 4 bases, with 14 bases left between them. The CDR3 is CAVNPYFYGYTF. DNA for the CDR3: TGTGCCGTCAACCCCTACTTCTATGGCTACACCTTC.

This chain connects TRBV7-1 to TRBJ2-7; TRBD2 matches 14 bases. TRBV7-1 is identified as an open reading frame with a role that is uncertain. This CDR3 is 15 amino acids long. V lost 6 bases to trimming and J lost 6 bases; unmatched junction nucleotides: 7. The DNA for the CDR3 is TGTGCCAGCAGTCATCCCGGGACTAGCGGGAGCGAGCAGTACTTC. Its translation: CASSHPGTSGSEQYF.

The chain recombines TRBV7-9 with TRBJ2-7, with D perhaps assigned TRBD1 or TRBD2 (5 bases each). With 1 base removed from V and 4 bases from J, the gap between germline ends came to 17 bases. The CDR3 is made up of 16 amino acids. Germline V lookup: CDR1 SEHNR, CDR2 FQNEAQ (reference sequence). CDR3 in DNA: TGTGCCAGCAGCTTAGTGGTCTTCGGGACCTATTACGAGCAGTACTTC. As protein: CASSLVVFGTYYEQYF.

Many counts were recorded for this clonotype. V gene TRBV19 combines with J gene TRBJ1-1; tentative D call: TRBD1 (5 bases). Germline-derived CDR1 and CDR2 are LNHDA and SQIVND (reference sequence). The CDR3 extends over 16 amino acids. Trimming cost V 7 bases and J 3 bases, with 21 bases left between them. The CDR3 region has the DNA TGTGCCAGTACCCCTAGGAAGAGGGGTCTTCACACTGAAGCTTTCTTT. The encoded protein is CASTPRKRGLHTEAFF.

The V and J genes are TRBV19 and TRBJ2-3; 7 bases fit TRBD2. Trimming took 3 bases from V and 13 from J; bases not matched to a gene: 16. Germline V gene data show CDR1 as LNHDA and CDR2 as SQIVND (reference sequence). This CDR3 is 15 amino acids long. The CDR3 bases are TGTGCCAGTAGTATTGCGGGCGGGAGTAAAGTGGAGGAGTATTTT. It yields the protein CASSIAGGSKVEEYF.